The subject of this entry is one T cell receptor beta chain. The CDR3 sequence is 15 residues long. The V and J ends lost 4 bases and 3 bases, in that order; junction bases with no gene match: 4. Per the germline V gene, CDR1 is MNHEY and CDR2 is SMNVEV (reference sequence). CD8 cells regarded as naive lacked CD45RO, were positively chosen for CCR7, and omitted terminally differentiated effector memory CD45RA+ cells. Generated by immunoSEQ multiplex PCR, the TCRdb table keeps only in-frame clones and is missing some. Of roughly 590,000 clones in the sample, just under 97% were seen once. The sample comes from a study of shared clonotypes between healthy human individuals.

Sequences were obtained from naive CD8+ T cells sorted from blood. The J gene is TRBJ1-2, the V gene TRBV27; 11 nucleotides match TRBD1. This TCR was recovered from a woman in her twenties or thirties in good health. The CDR3 here is CASSSGQGAYYGYTF. The CDR3 DNA sequence: TGTGCCAGCAGTTCCGGACAGGGGGCGTACTATGGCTACACCTTC.